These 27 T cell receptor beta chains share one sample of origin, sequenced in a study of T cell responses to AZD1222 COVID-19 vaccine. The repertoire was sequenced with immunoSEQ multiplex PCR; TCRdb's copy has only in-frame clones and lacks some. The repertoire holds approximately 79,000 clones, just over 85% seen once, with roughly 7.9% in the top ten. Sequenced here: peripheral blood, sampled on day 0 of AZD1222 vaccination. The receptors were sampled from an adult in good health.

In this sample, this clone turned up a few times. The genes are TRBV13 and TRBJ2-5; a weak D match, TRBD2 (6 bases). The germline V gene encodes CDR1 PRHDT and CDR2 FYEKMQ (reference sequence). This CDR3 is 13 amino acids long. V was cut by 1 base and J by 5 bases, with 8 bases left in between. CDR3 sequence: CASSLEAGETQYF. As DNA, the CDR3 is TGTGCCAGCAGCTTAGAGGCGGGGGAGACCCAGTACTTC.

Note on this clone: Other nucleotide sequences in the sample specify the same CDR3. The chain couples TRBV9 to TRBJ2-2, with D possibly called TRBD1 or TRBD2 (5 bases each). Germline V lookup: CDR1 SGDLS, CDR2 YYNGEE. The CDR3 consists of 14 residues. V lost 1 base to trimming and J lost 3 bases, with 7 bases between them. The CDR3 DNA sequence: TGTGCCAGCAGCGTATTGGGGGACACCGGGGAGCTGTTTTTT. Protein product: CASSVLGDTGELFF.

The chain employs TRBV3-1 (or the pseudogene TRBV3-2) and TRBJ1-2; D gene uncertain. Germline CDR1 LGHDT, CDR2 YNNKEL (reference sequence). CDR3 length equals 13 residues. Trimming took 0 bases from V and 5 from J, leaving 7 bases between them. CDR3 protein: CASSQDRFYGYTF. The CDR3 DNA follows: TGTGCCAGCAGCCAAGACAGGTTTTATGGCTACACCTTC.

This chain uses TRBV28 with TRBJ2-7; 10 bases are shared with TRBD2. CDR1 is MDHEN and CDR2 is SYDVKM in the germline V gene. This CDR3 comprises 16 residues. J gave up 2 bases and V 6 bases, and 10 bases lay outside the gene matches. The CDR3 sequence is CASRLMASGRAYEQYF. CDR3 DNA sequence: TGTGCCAGCAGGTTAATGGCCAGCGGGAGGGCCTACGAGCAGTACTTC.

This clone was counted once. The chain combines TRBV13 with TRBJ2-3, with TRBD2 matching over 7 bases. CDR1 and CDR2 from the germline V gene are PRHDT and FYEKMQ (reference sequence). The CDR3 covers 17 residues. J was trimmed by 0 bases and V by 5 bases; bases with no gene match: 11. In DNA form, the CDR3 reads TGTGCCAGCAGCAGCGGGACGGGCGGGAGTAGCACAGATACGCAGTATTTT. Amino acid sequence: CASSSGTGGSSTDTQYF. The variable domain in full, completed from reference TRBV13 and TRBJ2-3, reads AAGVIQSPRHLIKEKRETATLKCYPIPRHDTVYWYQQGPGQDPQFLISFYEKMQSDKGSIPDRFSAQQFSDYHSELNMSSLELGDSALYFCASSSGTGGSSTDTQYFGPGTRLTVL.

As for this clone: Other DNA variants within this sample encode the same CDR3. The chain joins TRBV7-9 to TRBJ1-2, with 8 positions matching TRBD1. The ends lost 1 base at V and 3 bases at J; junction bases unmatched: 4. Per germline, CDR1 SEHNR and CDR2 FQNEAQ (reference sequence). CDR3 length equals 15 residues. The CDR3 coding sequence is TGTGCCAGCAGCTTAGATCAGGGGGCGGACTATGGCTACACCTTC. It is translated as CASSLDQGADYGYTF.

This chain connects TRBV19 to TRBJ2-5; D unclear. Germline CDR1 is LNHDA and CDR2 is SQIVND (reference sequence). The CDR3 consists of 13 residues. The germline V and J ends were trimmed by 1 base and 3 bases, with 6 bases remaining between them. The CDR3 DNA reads TGTGCCAGTAGTATAGCCGATGAAGAGACCCAGTACTTC. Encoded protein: CASSIADEETQYF. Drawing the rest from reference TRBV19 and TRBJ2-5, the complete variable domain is DGGITQSPKYLFRKEGQNVTLSCEQNLNHDAMYWYRQDPGQGLRLIYYSQIVNDFQKGDIAEGYSVSREKKESFPLTVTSAQKNPTAFYLCASSIADEETQYFGPGTRLLVL.

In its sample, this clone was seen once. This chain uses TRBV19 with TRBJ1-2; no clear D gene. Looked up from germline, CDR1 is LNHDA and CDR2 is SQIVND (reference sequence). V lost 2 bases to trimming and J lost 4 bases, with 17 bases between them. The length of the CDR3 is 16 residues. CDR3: CASSIRGLPHGYGYTF. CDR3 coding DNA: TGTGCCAGTAGTATACGCGGCCTACCCCATGGCTATGGCTACACCTTC.

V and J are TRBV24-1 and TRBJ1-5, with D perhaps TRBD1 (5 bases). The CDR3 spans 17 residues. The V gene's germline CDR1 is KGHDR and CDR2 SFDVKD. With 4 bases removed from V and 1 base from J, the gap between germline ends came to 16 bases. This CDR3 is CATSDGSGGWSNQPQHF. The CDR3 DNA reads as TGTGCCACCAGTGACGGTAGCGGGGGATGGAGCAATCAGCCCCAGCATTTT.

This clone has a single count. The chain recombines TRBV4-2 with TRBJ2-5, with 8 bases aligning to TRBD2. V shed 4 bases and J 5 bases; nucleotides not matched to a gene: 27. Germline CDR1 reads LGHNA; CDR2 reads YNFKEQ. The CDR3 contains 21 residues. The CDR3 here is CASSPHPFSGAGAPSGETQYF. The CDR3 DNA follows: TGTGCCAGCAGCCCCCACCCCTTTTCGGGAGCGGGAGCCCCTTCGGGGGAGACCCAGTACTTC.

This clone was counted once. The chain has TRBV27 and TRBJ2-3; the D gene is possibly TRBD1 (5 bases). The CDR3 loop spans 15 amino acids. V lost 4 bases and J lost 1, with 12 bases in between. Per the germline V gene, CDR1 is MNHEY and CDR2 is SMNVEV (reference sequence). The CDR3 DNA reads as TGTGCCAGCAGTTCGGACACCCCGGGCACAGATACGCAGTATTTT. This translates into CASSSDTPGTDTQYF.

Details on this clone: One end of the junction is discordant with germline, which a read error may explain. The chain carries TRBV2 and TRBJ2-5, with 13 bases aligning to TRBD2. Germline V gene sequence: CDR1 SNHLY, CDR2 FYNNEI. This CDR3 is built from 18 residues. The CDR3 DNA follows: TGTGCCAGCAGCGAAGAGCCCCCGACTAGCGGGAGGTCGGAGACCCAGTACTTC. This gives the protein CASSEEPPTSGRSETQYF.

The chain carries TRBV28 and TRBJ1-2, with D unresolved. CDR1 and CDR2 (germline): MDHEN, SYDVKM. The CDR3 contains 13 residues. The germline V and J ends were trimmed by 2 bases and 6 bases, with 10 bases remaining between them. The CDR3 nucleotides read TGTGCCAGCAGTTTAAGTCTAGGCCATGGCTACACCTTC. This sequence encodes CASSLSLGHGYTF.

The CDR3 reads CASSPYGSPDTNEKLFF. CDR3 DNA sequence: TGTGCCAGCTCACCATACGGATCACCTGACACTAATGAAAAACTGTTTTTT. J is TRBJ1-4 and V is TRBV18, with D hard to call. Trimming took off 2 bases at V and 2 bases at J, with 15 bases between the two ends. This CDR3 comprises 17 residues. CDR1 is KGHSH and CDR2 is LQKENI in the germline V gene.

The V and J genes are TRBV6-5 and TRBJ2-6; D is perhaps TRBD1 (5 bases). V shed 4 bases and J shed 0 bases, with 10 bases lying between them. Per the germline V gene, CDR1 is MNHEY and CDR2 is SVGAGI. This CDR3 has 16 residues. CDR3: CASSLLQVSGANVLTF. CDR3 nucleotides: TGTGCCAGCAGTTTATTACAGGTCTCTGGGGCCAACGTCCTGACTTTC.

In DNA, the CDR3 is TGTGCCAGCAGCCGTGGGGATTTGGGGGCAGCTTTCTTT. Translating gives CASSRGDLGAAFF. The chain has TRBV12-3 or TRBV12-4 and TRBJ1-1, with D tentatively TRBD1 (6 bases). This CDR3 has 13 amino acids. V lost 6 bases and J 10 bases, leaving 18 bases between the germline ends.

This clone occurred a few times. CDR3 sequence (DNA): TGTGCCAGCAGCCCCGAGCGAGGACTAGCGGGCACAGATACGCAGTATTTT. This gives the protein CASSPERGLAGTDTQYF. The gene calls are TRBV9 and TRBJ2-3, with 10 bases aligning to TRBD2. The CDR3 has 17 residues. Germline CDR1 and CDR2: SGDLS and YYNGEE. The junction had 9 bases not matched to a gene; V was cut back by 4 bases and J by 1 base.

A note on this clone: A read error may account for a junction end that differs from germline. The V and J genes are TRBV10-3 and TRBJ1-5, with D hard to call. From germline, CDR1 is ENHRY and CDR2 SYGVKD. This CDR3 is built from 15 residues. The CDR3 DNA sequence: TGTGCCATCAGTCAGTCGGATAATAGCAATCAGCCCCAGCATTTT. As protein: CAISQSDNSNQPQHF.

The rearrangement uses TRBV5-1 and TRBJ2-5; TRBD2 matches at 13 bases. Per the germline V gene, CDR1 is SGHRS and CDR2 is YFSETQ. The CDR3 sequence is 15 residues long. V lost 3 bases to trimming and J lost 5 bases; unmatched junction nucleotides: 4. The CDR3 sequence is CASSYGLAGAETQYF. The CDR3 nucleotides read TGCGCCAGCAGCTACGGACTAGCGGGAGCGGAGACCCAGTACTTC.

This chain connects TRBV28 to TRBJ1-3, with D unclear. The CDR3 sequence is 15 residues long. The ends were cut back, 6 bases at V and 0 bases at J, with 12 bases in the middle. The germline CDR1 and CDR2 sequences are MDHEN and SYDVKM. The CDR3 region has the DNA TGTGCCAGCAGCCCGACGGGGTACTCTGGAAACACCATATATTTT. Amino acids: CASSPTGYSGNTIYF. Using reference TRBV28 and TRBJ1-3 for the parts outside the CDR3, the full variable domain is DVKVTQSSRYLVKRTGEKVFLECVQDMDHENMFWYRQDPGLGLRLIYFSYDVKMKEKGDIPEGYSVSREKKERFSLILESASTNQTSMYLCASSPTGYSGNTIYFGEGSWLTVV.

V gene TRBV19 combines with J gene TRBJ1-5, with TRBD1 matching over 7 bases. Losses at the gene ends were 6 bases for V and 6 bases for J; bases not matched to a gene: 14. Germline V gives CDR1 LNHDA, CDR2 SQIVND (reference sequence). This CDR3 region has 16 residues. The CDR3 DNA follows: TGTGCCAGTAGGGATGGAGGGGGCGATGAGCGTCAGCCCCAGCATTTT. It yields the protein CASRDGGGDERQPQHF.

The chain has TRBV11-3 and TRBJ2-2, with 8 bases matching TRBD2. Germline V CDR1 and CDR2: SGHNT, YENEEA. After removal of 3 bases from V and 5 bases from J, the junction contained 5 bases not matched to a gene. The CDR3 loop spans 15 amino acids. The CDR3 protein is CASSLGLAGTGELFF. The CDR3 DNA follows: TGTGCCAGCAGCTTGGGGCTAGCGGGTACCGGGGAGCTGTTTTTT.

The CDR3 region is CASSSGQGPPYNEQFF. CDR3 in DNA: TGCGCCAGCAGCTCCGGACAGGGACCTCCCTACAATGAGCAGTTCTTC. The V call is TRBV5-1, the J call TRBJ2-1; 8 positions match TRBD1. From germline, CDR1 is SGHRS and CDR2 YFSETQ. The CDR3 is made up of 16 amino acids. With 3 bases clipped from V and 2 bases from J, the junction kept 7 bases outside the gene matches.

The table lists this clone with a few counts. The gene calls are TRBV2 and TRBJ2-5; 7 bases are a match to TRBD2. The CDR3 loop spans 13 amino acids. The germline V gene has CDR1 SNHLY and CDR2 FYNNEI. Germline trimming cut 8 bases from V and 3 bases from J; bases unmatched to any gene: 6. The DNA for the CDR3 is TGTGCCAGCTCAGGACTAGACGAAGAGACCCAGTACTTC. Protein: CASSGLDEETQYF.

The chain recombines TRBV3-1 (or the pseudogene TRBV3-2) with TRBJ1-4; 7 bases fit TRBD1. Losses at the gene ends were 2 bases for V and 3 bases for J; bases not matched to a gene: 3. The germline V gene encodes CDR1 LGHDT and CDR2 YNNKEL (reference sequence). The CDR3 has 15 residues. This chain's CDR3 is CASSQNRGSNEKLFF. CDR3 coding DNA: TGTGCCAGCAGCCAAAACAGGGGCTCTAATGAAAAACTGTTTTTT.

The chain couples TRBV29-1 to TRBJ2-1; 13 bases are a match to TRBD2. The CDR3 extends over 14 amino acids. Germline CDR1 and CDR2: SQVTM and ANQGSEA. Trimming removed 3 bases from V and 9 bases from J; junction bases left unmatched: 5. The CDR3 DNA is TGCAGCGTTGATAGGACTAGCGGGAGAGGTGAGCAGTTCTTC. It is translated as CSVDRTSGRGEQFF.

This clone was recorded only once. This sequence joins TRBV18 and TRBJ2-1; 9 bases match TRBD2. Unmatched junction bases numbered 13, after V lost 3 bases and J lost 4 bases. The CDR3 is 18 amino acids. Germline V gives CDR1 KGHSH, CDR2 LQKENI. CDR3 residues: CASSPYVASGAVYNEQFF. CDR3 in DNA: TGTGCCAGCTCACCGTATGTGGCTAGCGGGGCAGTTTACAATGAGCAGTTCTTC.